Below, 29 T cell receptor beta chains from the same sample are listed, as sequenced in a study of metastatic and nonmetastatic thyroid tumors. Each patient came to thyroid surgery without any prior treatment (of any kind). TCRdb used MiXCR to call clones anew from the PCR reads. The table lists 5,500 to 7,000 clones, roughly 19% of them singletons, with 6% to 7% in the top ten. Sequenced sample: adjacent normal tissue. These receptors originate from a female donor with papillary thyroid cancer or a benign thyroid nodule (not recorded which). Some clones in this sample may be carry-over from other donors' samples.

Relative to its sample, this clone is medium-sized (0.01 to 0.1%). The gene calls are TRBV10-3 and TRBJ1-6; no clear D gene. V lost 6 bases to trimming and J lost 10 bases, with 16 bases between them. Per germline, CDR1 ENHRY and CDR2 SYGVKD. The CDR3 length is 14 residues. The CDR3 coding sequence is TGTGCCATCAGCTTGGGCCCACCGGGGTCACCCCTCCACTTT. Translated, it gives CAISLGPPGSPLHF.

The chain joins TRBV2 to TRBJ2-7; D is ambiguous. The germline V gene encodes CDR1 SNHLY and CDR2 FYNNEI. The CDR3 consists of 16 residues. The V end was cut by 10 bases, the J end by 4 bases, with 26 bases between. The CDR3 nucleotides read TGTGCCATCACCCGATCTCCTGGTCATCATCTTTACGAGCAGTACTTC. Protein sequence: CAITRSPGHHLYEQYF.

This clone was counted ten times or more. A read error may produce the germline difference seen at one junction end. Other DNA sequences in this sample translate to the same CDR3. This chain connects TRBV18 to TRBJ1-1, with 11 bases matching TRBD1. CDR3 length equals 17 residues. The germline V gene encodes CDR1 KGHSH and CDR2 LQKENI. CDR3 region: CASSPPWTGGRRTEAFF. The CDR3 nucleotides read TGTGCCAGCTCACCACCTTGGACAGGGGGCAGGCGAACTGAGGCTTTCTTT.

The sample holds a few counts of this clone. V and J are TRBV28 and TRBJ2-5, with D possibly TRBD2 on 6 matching bases. The J call may be wrong; the DNA end is better matched by TRBJ2-1. Germline loops: CDR1 MDHEN, CDR2 SYDVKM. This CDR3 spans 15 amino acids. DNA of the CDR3: TGTGCCAGCTACTCAGCGGACGGGAGCACCCATGAGCAGTTCTTC. It is translated as CASYSADGSTHEQFF.

By frequency in the sample, this clone is large. The rearrangement uses TRBV6-1 and TRBJ1-2; a possible D gene is TRBD1 (6 bases). Trimming removed 0 bases at V and 8 bases at J, with 13 bases between. This CDR3 is built from 14 residues. Germline assignment: CDR1 MNHNS and CDR2 SASEGT. CDR3 sequence: CASSEARRGQGYTF. DNA of the CDR3: TGTGCCAGCAGTGAAGCGCGACGGGGGCAAGGCTACACCTTC.

In its sample, this clone is medium-sized (0.01 to 0.1%). The V call is TRBV30, the J call TRBJ1-2, with D hard to call. The CDR3 is 13 amino acids. The ends were cut back, 3 bases at V and 8 bases at J, with 16 bases in the middle. CDR1 and CDR2 from the germline V gene are GTSNPN and SVGIG (reference sequence). In DNA form, the CDR3 reads TGTGCCTGGAGCCTGACGGGCGGAAGCGGCTACACCTTC. This sequence encodes CAWSLTGGSGYTF.

This rearrangement joins TRBV7-3 to TRBJ2-6, with 10 bases aligning to TRBD1. The CDR3 consists of 18 residues. The V and J ends lost 4 bases and 19 bases, in that order; junction bases with no gene match: 25. Germline assignment: CDR1 SGHTA and CDR2 FQGTGA. The CDR3 is CASSSGTGAFSGANVHTF. The CDR3 DNA reads TGTGCCAGCAGCTCCGGGACAGGGGCTTTCTCTGGGGCCAACGTCCATACTTTC.

CDR3 sequence: CASSLLLTSGGICASTDTQYF. The CDR3 nucleotides are TGCGCCAGCAGCTTGCTACTGACTAGCGGGGGGATATGCGCTAGCACAGATACGCAGTATTTT. The V gene is TRBV5-1, the J gene TRBJ2-3; 13 nucleotides match TRBD2. The CDR3 consists of 21 residues. Unmatched junction bases numbered 14, after V lost 1 base and J lost 0 bases. Germline V gives CDR1 SGHRS, CDR2 YFSETQ. The variable domain in full, with the rest retrieved from reference TRBV5-1 and TRBJ2-3, is KAGVTQTPRYLIKTRGQQVTLSCSPISGHRSVSWYQQTPGQGLQFLFEYFSETQRNKGNFPGRFSGRQFSNSRSEMNVSTLELGDSALYLCASSLLLTSGGICASTDTQYFGPGTRLTVL.

The chain recombines TRBV28 with TRBJ2-6, with D tentatively TRBD2 (5 bases). This CDR3 is built from 15 residues. V was clipped by 2 bases and J by 0 bases, with 5 bases between them. Germline CDR1 reads MDHEN; CDR2 reads SYDVKM. The DNA for the CDR3 is TGTGCCAGCAGTTTAGGGAGCTCTGGGGCCAACGTCCTGACTTTC. It codes for CASSLGSSGANVLTF.

The chain is built from TRBV12-3 or TRBV12-4 and TRBJ2-1, with D possibly TRBD1 on 6 matching bases. This CDR3 region has 15 residues. With 6 bases removed from V and 7 bases from J, the gap between germline ends came to 19 bases. CDR3 sequence (DNA): TGTGCCAGCAGGACCGGCCAGGGGTTATTTAATGAGCAGTTCTTC. Translated, it gives CASRTGQGLFNEQFF.

This clone has a count of ten or more. The chain combines TRBV4-1 with TRBJ2-4, with 14 positions matching TRBD2. This CDR3 has 17 residues. Trimming removed 4 bases from V and 2 bases from J; junction bases left unmatched: 4. Germline-derived CDR1 and CDR2 are MGHRA and YSYEKL. This chain's CDR3 is CASSLGLAGGPKNIQYF. In DNA form, the CDR3 reads TGCGCCAGCAGCCTTGGACTAGCGGGAGGCCCCAAAAACATTCAGTACTTC.

This clone came up a few times. The chain carries TRBV6-4 and TRBJ1-5; D might be TRBD1 (6 bases). The CDR3 has 15 amino acids. Germline CDR1 and CDR2: MRHNA and SNTAGT. Between the trimmed V and J ends, which lost 6 bases and 6 bases, there was a span of 18 bases. CDR3 bases: TGTGCCAGCAGCCCCCCGAGGGAGGACAGTCAGCCCCAGCATTTT. Translating it yields CASSPPREDSQPQHF.

About this clone: Germline is not matched at one junction end, which may reflect a read error. The rearrangement uses TRBV20-1 and TRBJ2-7; no clear D gene. This CDR3 contains 13 residues. Germline loops: CDR1 DFQATT, CDR2 SNEGSKA (reference sequence). DNA of the CDR3: TGCAGTGCTGTCCGGCGGTCCTCCTACGAGCAGCACTTC. This encodes CSAVRRSSYEQHF.

By proportion, this clone is medium-sized. The chain joins TRBV5-1 to TRBJ1-2, with D possibly TRBD1 on 5 matching bases. CDR3 length equals 14 residues. Trimming left V 3 bases short and J 6 bases short, with 15 bases between. Germline values: CDR1 SGHRS, CDR2 YFSETQ. The CDR3 region is CASSSEGNRHGYTF. The CDR3 DNA follows: TGCGCCAGCAGCTCGGAGGGAAACAGGCATGGCTACACCTTC.

This clone occurred a few times. The genes are TRBV28 and TRBJ1-6, with a tentative D call TRBD1 (5 bases). The CDR3 has 16 residues. Germline CDR1 MDHEN, CDR2 SYDVKM. The germline V and J ends were trimmed by 2 bases and 7 bases, with 15 bases remaining between them. The DNA for the CDR3 is TGTGCCAGCAGTTTAGATCCGGACACCCGGAATTCACCCCTCCACTTT. Translation gives CASSLDPDTRNSPLHF.

For this clone: A read error may account for a junction end that differs from germline. V and J are TRBV7-9 and TRBJ2-5, with D possibly matching TRBD1 (6 bases). CDR3 size: 14 residues. Germline V CDR1 and CDR2: SEHNR, FQNEAQ (reference sequence). The CDR3 spells CASSLTGIPAPSHF. CDR3 in DNA: TGTGCCAGCAGTCTTACAGGGATTCCAGCGCCTTCCCACTTC.

On this clone itself: A much larger clone differs by one base, so this may be a read error. Other DNA variants within this sample encode the same CDR3. The J gene is TRBJ2-5, the V gene TRBV30; TRBD2 is a possible D gene (5 bases). V lost 3 bases and J 5 bases, leaving 25 bases between the germline ends. Germline CDR1 GTSNPN, CDR2 SVGIG (reference sequence). CDR3 length: 17 residues. The CDR3 spells CAWRADWSPDRGETQYF. CDR3 sequence (DNA): TGTGCCTGGAGGGCTGACTGGTCGCCAGACCGAGGGGAGACCCAGTACTTC. Complete variable domain (other parts from reference TRBV30 and TRBJ2-5): SQTIHQWPATLVQPVGSPLSLECTVEGTSNPNLYWYRQAAGRGLQLLFYSVGIGQISSEVPQNLSASRPQDRQFILSSKKLLLSDSGFYLCAWRADWSPDRGETQYFGPGTRLLVL.

This clone has more than one count but fewer than ten. With a much larger clone just one base away, this may be a read error. This sample also contains other DNA sequences that code for the same CDR3. The rearrangement uses TRBV29-1 and TRBJ2-7; D is unclear. Germline V gene data show CDR1 as SQVTM and CDR2 as ANQGSEA. V was cut by 6 bases and J by 2 bases, with 8 bases left in between. This CDR3 is 11 amino acids long. CDR3 sequence reads: CSVDRPYEQYF. CDR3 DNA sequence: TGCAGCGTAGACCGGCCCTACGAGCAGTACTTC.

By proportion, this clone is medium-sized. The chain recombines TRBV30 with TRBJ1-3; D remains unclear. The CDR3 length is 13 residues. Germline V gives CDR1 GTSNPN, CDR2 SVGIG (reference sequence). Trimming took 0 bases from V and 4 from J, leaving 7 bases between them. CDR3 amino acids: CAWSVLAGNTIYF. As DNA, the CDR3 is TGTGCCTGGAGTGTACTAGCCGGAAACACCATATATTTT.

The CDR3 sequence is CASSYFDRNTEAFF. CDR3 sequence (DNA): TGTGCCAGCAGTTACTTCGACAGAAACACTGAAGCTTTCTTT. This rearrangement joins TRBV6-6 to TRBJ1-1, with a possible D match to TRBD1 (5 bases). The CDR3 sequence is 14 residues long. Trimming removed 1 base from V and 2 bases from J, with 8 bases in between. From germline, CDR1 is MNHNY and CDR2 SVGAGI (reference sequence).

This clone was found many times. The chain recombines TRBV27 with TRBJ2-3, with a tentative D call TRBD1 (6 bases). The CDR3 consists of 14 residues. Germline CDR1 is MNHEY and CDR2 is SMNVEV (reference sequence). V lost 7 bases and J 2 bases, leaving 13 bases between the germline ends. CDR3 in amino acids: CASNDRRVTDTQYF. Here the CDR3 DNA reads TGTGCCAGCAACGACAGGAGAGTCACAGATACGCAGTATTTT.

The gene calls are TRBV20-1 and TRBJ2-7; 7 bases agree with TRBD1. J gave up 5 bases and V 0 bases, and 10 bases lay outside the gene matches. CDR1 and CDR2 (germline): DFQATT, SNEGSKA (reference sequence). The length of the CDR3 is 15 residues. The CDR3 protein is CSARDSWTGLDEQYF. CDR3 coding DNA: TGCAGTGCTAGAGACTCATGGACAGGCCTCGACGAGCAGTACTTC.

This clone was observed a few times. The chain couples TRBV6-1 to TRBJ2-7; 8 bases agree with TRBD1. The CDR3 covers 15 residues. The ends lost 8 bases at V and 6 bases at J; junction bases unmatched: 15. Germline V CDR1 and CDR2: MNHNS, SASEGT. The DNA of the CDR3 is TGTGCCAGCCAGACCAGGGGGCGCTTAGGGCGCGAGCAGTACTTC. This translates into CASQTRGRLGREQYF.

Only a few counts were recorded for this clone. This chain joins TRBV28 and TRBJ1-1; no clear D gene. This CDR3 comprises 12 residues. CDR1 is MDHEN and CDR2 is SYDVKM in the germline V gene. V was cut by 5 bases and J by 4 bases, with 8 bases left in between. The CDR3 protein is CASSLVVTEAFF. The CDR3 nucleotides are TGTGCCAGCAGTCTGGTGGTCACTGAAGCTTTCTTT.

The chain links TRBV15 to TRBJ2-7; D is uncertain. From germline, CDR1 is LNHNV and CDR2 YYDKDF (reference sequence). This CDR3 spans 15 amino acids. V lost 0 bases and J 0 bases, leaving 9 bases between the germline ends. CDR3 nucleotides: TGTGCCACCAGCAGAGAAGGCGCTAGCTCCTACGAGCAGTACTTC. Translating gives CATSREGASSYEQYF.

This clone was counted between two and nine times. The chain uses TRBV7-9 and TRBJ1-1, with D perhaps matching TRBD1 (5 bases). The CDR3 has 13 residues. Germline V CDR1 and CDR2: SEHNR, FQNEAQ (reference sequence). V was shortened by 5 bases and J by 7 bases, with 14 bases between the two germline ends. The CDR3 region has the DNA TGTGCCAGCAGCCCAGGGTCGAGCGGTGAAGCTTTCTTT. This codes for CASSPGSSGEAFF.

This clone is deemed large (0.1 to 1%). V and J are TRBV27 and TRBJ1-6; the D is unclear. The CDR3 sequence is 13 residues long. Per the germline V gene, CDR1 is MNHEY and CDR2 is SMNVEV (reference sequence). V lost 5 bases, J lost 11 bases, and 13 bases lay in between. CDR3 in amino acids: CASSPPSAAPLHF. DNA of the CDR3: TGTGCCAGCAGTCCGCCTTCGGCGGCACCCCTCCACTTT.

As for this clone: Lacking the conserved final phenylalanine or tryptophan, this CDR3 likely reflects a read error. The chain links TRBV4-1 to TRBJ1-4; the D gene is possibly TRBD1 (6 bases). The V gene lost 1 base and the J gene lost 8 bases, with 20 bases spanning the gap. The CDR3 spans 17 residues. Germline values: CDR1 MGHRA, CDR2 YSYEKL. CDR3 DNA: TGCGCCAGCAGCCAAGGTAGGATGGACAGACAACGGGAAAAACTGTTTTTG. It translates to CASSQGRMDRQREKLFL.

This clone is medium-sized in the sample. The gene calls are TRBV11-2 and TRBJ2-6; 8 nucleotides align to TRBD1. Germline values: CDR1 SGHAT, CDR2 FQNNGV. V gave up 3 bases and J gave up 2 bases; unmatched junction bases: 0. The CDR3 consists of 15 residues. The CDR3 DNA reads TGTGCCAGCAGCTTGACAGGGGCTGGGGCCAACGTCCTGACTTTC. Amino acids: CASSLTGAGANVLTF.